This TCR beta chain was sequenced for a study of spatial heterogeneity in lung cancer. Study context: Detected sequences consistently included more beta-chain ones than alpha-chain ones.

The V end lost 6 bases, the J end lost 1 base, and 20 bases lay between the germline ends. The CDR3 is 16 amino acids. Germline CDR1 reads DFQATT; CDR2 reads SNEGSKA (reference sequence). The library protocol tagged each TCR cDNA with a unique molecular identifier. TCRdb ran MiXCR on the 5' RACE reads and lists one entry per CDR3 protein. The top ten hold about 4.6% of the sample, which has tens of thousands of distinct CDR3 sequences, around 13% seen once. This clonotype has at least ten counts. Time point indicated: sample taken at primary tumor resection. Whole RNA, which was extracted from tumor, nontumor lung tissue or frozen PBMC, was sequenced without any cell sorting.

The sample here was PBMCs, taken at surgery. The V call is TRBV20-1, the J call TRBJ2-3; D possibly corresponds to TRBD2 (6 bases). The TCR sequence derives from a male donor with early-stage non-small cell lung cancer. This CDR3 reads CSALSLAVRGTDTQYF. CDR3 DNA: TGCAGTGCCCTTTCGTTAGCGGTGAGGGGCACAGATACGCAGTATTTT.